This TCR beta chain was profiled in a study of shared clonotypes between healthy human individuals. This clone was detected only once. Its specificity is unknown. After removal of 0 bases from V and 2 bases from J, the junction contained 6 bases not matched to a gene. In germline, CDR1 is GTSNPN, CDR2 SVGIG (reference sequence). CDR3 size: 17 residues. General study findings and limits: Limitation of the genetic and exposure-history diversity represented came from the few donors. Estimated richness was generally greater in naive than memory subsets. Clonotype sharing across a few donors was observed for around 5% of naive CD4 clonotypes.

When replicate PCRs were run on sorted subsets, they used 150 to 200 ng DNA, about 30,000 T cell genomes. TCRdb's table, derived via immunoSEQ multiplex PCR, lists solely in-frame clones and lacks some. The profile shows 2 million to 2.5 million clones, under 97% of them singletons. The chain is built from TRBV30 and TRBJ2-1; 11 nucleotides match TRBD2. The source material was naive CD4+ T cells sorted from blood. Subset denoted: CD45RA+ positively selected. This receptor was taken from a man aged 18 to 30 in good health. The CDR3 sequence is CAWSVYKLAGAYNEQFF. The CDR3 coding sequence is TGTGCCTGGAGTGTATACAAACTAGCGGGGGCCTACAATGAGCAGTTCTTC.